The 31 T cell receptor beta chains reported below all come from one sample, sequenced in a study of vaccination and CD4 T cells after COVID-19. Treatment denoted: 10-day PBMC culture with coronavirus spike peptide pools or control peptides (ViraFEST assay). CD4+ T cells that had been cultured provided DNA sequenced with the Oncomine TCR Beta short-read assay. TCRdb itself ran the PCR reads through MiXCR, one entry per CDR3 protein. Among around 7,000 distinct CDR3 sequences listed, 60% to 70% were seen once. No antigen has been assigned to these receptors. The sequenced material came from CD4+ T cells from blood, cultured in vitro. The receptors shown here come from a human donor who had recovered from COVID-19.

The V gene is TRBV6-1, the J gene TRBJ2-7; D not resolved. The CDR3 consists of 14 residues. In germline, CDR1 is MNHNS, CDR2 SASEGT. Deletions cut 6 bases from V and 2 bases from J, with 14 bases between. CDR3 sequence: CASSSHPNPYEQYF. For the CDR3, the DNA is TGTGCCAGCAGCTCACATCCCAACCCCTACGAGCAGTACTTC.

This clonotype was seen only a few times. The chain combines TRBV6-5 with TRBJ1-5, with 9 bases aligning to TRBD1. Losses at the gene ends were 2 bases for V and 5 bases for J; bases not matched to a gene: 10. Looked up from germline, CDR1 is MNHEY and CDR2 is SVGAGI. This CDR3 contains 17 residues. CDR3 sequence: CASSYPGTGKTYQPQHF. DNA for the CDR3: TGTGCCAGCAGTTACCCCGGGACAGGGAAAACCTATCAGCCCCAGCATTTT.

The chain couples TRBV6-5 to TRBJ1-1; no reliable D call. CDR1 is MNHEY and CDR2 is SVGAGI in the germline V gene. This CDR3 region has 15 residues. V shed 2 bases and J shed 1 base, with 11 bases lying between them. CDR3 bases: TGTGCCAGCAGTTACAATATCGACGGGAACACTGAAGCTTTCTTT. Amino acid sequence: CASSYNIDGNTEAFF.

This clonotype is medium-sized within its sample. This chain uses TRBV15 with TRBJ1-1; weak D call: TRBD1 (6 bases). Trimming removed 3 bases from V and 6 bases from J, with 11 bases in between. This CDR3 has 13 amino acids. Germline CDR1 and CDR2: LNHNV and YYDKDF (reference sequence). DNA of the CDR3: TGTGCCACCAGCAGGAAACCAGGGGCTGAAGCTTTCTTT. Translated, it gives CATSRKPGAEAFF.

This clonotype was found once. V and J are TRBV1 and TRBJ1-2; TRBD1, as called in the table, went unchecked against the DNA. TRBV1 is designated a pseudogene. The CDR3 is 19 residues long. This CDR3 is CTSSQDAYQDSGIMSGYTF. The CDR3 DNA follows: TGCACCAGCAGCCAAGATGCTTATCAGGACAGTGGAATTATGTCGGGCTACACCTTC.

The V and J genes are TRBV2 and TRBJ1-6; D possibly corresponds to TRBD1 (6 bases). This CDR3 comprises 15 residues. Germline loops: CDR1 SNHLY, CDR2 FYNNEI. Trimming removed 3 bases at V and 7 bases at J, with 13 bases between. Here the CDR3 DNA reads TGTGCCAGCAGTGAGGCCCGGACAGAGAATTCACCCCTCCACTTT. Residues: CASSEARTENSPLHF.

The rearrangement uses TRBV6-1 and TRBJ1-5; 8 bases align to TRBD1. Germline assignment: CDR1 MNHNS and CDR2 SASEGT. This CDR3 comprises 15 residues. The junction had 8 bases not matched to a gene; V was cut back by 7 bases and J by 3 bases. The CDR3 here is CASTQSRGLNQPQHF. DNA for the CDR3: TGTGCCAGCACACAAAGCAGGGGGCTCAATCAGCCCCAGCATTTT.

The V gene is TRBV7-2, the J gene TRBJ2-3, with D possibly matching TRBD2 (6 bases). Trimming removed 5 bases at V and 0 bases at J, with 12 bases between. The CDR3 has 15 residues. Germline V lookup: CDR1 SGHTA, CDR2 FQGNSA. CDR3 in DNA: TGTGCCAGCAGCATTCTGGCGGGAAGCACAGATACGCAGTATTTT. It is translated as CASSILAGSTDTQYF.

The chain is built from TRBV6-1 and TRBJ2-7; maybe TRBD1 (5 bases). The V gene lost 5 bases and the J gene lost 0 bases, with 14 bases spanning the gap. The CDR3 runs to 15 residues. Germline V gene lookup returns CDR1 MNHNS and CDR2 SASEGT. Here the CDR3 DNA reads TGTGCCAGCAGTACCCATGGGCAGGGCTCCTACGAGCAGTACTTC. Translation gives CASSTHGQGSYEQYF.

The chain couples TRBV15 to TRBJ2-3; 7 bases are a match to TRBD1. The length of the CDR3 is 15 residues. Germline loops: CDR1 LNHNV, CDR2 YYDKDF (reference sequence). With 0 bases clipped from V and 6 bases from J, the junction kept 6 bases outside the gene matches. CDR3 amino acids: CATSRDRTGADTQYF. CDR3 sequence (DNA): TGTGCCACCAGCAGAGATCGTACAGGGGCCGATACGCAGTATTTT.

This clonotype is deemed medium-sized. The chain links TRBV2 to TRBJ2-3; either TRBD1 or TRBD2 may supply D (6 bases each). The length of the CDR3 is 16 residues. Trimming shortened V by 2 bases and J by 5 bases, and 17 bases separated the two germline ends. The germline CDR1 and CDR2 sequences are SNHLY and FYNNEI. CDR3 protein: CASSEMGRGPGDTQYF. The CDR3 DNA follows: TGTGCCAGCAGTGAAATGGGCCGGGGGCCAGGAGATACGCAGTATTTT.

This CDR3 reads CASRFSRNTGELFF. In nucleotides, the CDR3 is TGTGCCAGCAGATTTTCTAGGAACACCGGGGAGCTGTTTTTT. This chain joins TRBV27 and TRBJ2-2; the D is unclear. Germline lookup yields CDR1 MNHEY and CDR2 SMNVEV (reference sequence). This CDR3 region has 14 residues. V lost 6 bases to trimming and J lost 1 base, with 9 bases between them.

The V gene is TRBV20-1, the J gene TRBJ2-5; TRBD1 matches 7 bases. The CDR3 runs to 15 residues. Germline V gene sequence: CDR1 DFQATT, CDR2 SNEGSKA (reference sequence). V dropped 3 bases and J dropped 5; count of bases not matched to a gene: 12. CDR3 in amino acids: CSARSTRGRGETQYF. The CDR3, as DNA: TGCAGTGCTAGGTCAACAAGGGGGCGCGGGGAGACCCAGTACTTC.

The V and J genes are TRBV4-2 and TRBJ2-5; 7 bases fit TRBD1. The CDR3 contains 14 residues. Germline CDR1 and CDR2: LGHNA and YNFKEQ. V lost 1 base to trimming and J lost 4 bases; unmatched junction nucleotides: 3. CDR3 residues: CASSQGQGAETQYF. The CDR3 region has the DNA TGTGCCAGCAGCCAAGGACAGGGAGCAGAGACCCAGTACTTC.

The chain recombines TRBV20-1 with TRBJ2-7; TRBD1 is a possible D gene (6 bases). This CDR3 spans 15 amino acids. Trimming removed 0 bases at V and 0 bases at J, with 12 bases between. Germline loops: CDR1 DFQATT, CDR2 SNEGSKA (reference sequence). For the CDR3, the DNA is TGCAGTGCTAGAGAAGCAGGGGACCCCTCCTACGAGCAGTACTTC. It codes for CSAREAGDPSYEQYF.

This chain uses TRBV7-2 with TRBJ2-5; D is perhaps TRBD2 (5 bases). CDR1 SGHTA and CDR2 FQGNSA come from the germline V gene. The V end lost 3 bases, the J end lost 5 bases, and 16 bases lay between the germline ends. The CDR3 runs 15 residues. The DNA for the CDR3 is TGTGCCAGCAGCTTTAAATCGGGATTCAGCGAGACCCAGTACTTC. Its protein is CASSFKSGFSETQYF.

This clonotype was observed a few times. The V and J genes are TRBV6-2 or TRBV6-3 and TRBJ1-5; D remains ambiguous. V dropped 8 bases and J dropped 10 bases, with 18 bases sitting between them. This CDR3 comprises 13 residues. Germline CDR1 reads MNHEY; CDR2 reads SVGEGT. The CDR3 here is CASLVYPMRPQHF. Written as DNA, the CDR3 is TGTGCCAGCTTGGTCTACCCTATGCGTCCCCAGCATTTT.

CDR3 nucleotide sequence: TGTGCCAGCAGTTTAGGACTAGCGGGGGCCAATGAGCAGTTCTTC. Protein sequence: CASSLGLAGANEQFF. J is TRBJ2-1 and V is TRBV12-3 or TRBV12-4; 12 bases align to TRBD2. Trimming removed 1 base from V and 6 bases from J; junction bases left unmatched: 1. The CDR3 contains 15 residues.

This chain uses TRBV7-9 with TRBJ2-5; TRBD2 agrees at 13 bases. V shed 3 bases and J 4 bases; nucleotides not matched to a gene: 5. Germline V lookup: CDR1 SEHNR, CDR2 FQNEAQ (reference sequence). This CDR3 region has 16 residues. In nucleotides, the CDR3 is TGTGCCAGCAGCTTCGGACTAGCGGGGGTTTCAGAGACCCAGTACTTC. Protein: CASSFGLAGVSETQYF.

The DNA of the CDR3 is TGCAGTGCCAGCGGCCAGGGGTACAGGGCGTACGAGCAGTACTTC. Amino acids: CSASGQGYRAYEQYF. The V call is TRBV20-1, the J call TRBJ2-7; D is perhaps TRBD1 (6 bases). V lost 6 bases, J lost 4 bases, and 22 bases lay in between. This CDR3 region has 15 residues. The germline gives CDR1 DFQATT, CDR2 SNEGSKA (reference sequence).

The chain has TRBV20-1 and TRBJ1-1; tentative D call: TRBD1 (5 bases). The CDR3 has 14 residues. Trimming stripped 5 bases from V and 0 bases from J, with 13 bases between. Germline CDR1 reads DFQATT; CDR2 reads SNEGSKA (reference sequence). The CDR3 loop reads CSAVEGSLNTEAFF. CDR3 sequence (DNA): TGCAGTGCTGTGGAGGGGTCTCTGAACACTGAAGCTTTCTTT.

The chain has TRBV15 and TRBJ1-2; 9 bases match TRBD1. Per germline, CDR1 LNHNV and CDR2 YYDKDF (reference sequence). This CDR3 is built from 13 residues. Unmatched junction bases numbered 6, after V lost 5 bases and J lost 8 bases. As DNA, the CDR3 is TGTGCCACCAGCGTCGGACAGGGGTTAGGCTACACCTTC. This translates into CATSVGQGLGYTF.

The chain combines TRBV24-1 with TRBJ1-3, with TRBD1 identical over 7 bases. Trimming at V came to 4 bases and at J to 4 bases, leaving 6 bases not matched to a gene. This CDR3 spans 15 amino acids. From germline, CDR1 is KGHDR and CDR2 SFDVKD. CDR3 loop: CATSDSQGPGNTIYF. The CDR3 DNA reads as TGTGCCACCAGTGACTCACAGGGGCCCGGAAACACCATATATTTT.

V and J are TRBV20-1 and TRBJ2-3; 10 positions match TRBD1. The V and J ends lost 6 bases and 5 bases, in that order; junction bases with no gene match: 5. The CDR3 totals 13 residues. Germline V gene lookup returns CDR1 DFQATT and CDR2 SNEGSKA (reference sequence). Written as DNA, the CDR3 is TGCAGTGCCGACAGGGGGCTACAAGATACGCAGTATTTT. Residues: CSADRGLQDTQYF.

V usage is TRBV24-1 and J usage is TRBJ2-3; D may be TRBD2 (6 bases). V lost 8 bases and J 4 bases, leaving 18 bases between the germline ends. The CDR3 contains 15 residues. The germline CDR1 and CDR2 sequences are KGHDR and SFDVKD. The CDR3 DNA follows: TGTGCCACCAATGTTCCAGGGACGGGGGCAGATACGCAGTATTTT. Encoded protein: CATNVPGTGADTQYF.

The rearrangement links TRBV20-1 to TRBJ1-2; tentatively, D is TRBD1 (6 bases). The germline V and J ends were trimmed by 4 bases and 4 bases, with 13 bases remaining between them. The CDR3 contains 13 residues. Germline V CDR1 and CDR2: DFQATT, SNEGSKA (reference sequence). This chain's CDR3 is CSATGHRSYGYTF. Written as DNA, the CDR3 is TGCAGTGCTACGGGACATCGGAGCTATGGCTACACCTTC.

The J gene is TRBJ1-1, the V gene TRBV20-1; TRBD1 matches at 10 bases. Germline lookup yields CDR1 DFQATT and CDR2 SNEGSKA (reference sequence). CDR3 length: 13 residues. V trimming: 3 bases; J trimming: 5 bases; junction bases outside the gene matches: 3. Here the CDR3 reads CSASRQGATEAFF. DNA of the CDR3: TGCAGTGCTAGTCGACAGGGGGCTACTGAAGCTTTCTTT.

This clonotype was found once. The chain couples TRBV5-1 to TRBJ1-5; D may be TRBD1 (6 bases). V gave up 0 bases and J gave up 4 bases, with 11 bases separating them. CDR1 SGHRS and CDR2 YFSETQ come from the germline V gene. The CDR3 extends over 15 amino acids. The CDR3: CASSLEPDSNQPQHF. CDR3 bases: TGCGCCAGCAGCTTGGAACCGGACAGTAATCAGCCCCAGCATTTT.

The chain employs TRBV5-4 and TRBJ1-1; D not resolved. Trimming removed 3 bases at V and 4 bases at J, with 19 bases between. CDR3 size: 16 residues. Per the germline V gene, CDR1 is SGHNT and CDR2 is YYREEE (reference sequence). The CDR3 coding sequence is TGTGCCAGCAGCTCGCCAAGGATGGGAAGCGTCACTGAAGCTTTCTTT. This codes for CASSSPRMGSVTEAFF. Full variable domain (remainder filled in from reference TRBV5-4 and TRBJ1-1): ETGVTQSPTHLIKTRGQQVTLRCSSQSGHNTVSWYQQALGQGPQFIFQYYREEENGRGNFPPRFSGLQFPNYSSELNVNALELDDSALYLCASSSPRMGSVTEAFFGQGTRLTVV.

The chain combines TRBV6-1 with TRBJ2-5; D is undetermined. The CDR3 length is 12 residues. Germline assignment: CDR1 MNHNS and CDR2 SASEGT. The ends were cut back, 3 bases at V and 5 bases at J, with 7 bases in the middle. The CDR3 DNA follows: TGTGCCAGCAGTGAGGGGTTGGAGACCCAGTACTTC. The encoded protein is CASSEGLETQYF.

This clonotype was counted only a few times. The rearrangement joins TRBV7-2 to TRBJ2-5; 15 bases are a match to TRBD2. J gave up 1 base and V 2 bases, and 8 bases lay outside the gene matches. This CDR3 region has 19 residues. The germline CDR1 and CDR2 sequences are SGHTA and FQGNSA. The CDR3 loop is CASSLRGLAGGTPQETQYF. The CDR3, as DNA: TGTGCCAGCAGCTTAAGGGGACTAGCGGGAGGCACACCCCAAGAGACCCAGTACTTC.